This entry is about one TCR beta chain. The data stem from a study of blood T cell repertoires in COVID-19. Study-wide background: Samples came from the United States, Italy and Spain, spanning acute and convalescent COVID-19. Nucleic acid was either cDNA or gDNA, and it came from T cells, B-cell-depleted T cells, or PBMCs.

Method: immunoSEQ multiplex PCR; TCRdb's copy keeps in-frame clones and lacks some. The table records some 250,000 clones, over 70% of them present only once. V shed 6 bases, J shed 7 bases, and the junction held 8 bases outside the gene matches. The CDR3 covers 14 residues. Germline lookup yields CDR1 SGHAT and CDR2 FQNNGV. The sequencing sample was made of peripheral blood. The chain carries TRBV11-2 and TRBJ2-1; 8 bases align to TRBD2. This clonotype originated in a man aged 40-49 years with active or convalescent COVID-19. CDR3 nucleotide sequence: TGTGCCAGCAGTCCCCGGGGGGGGGCGAATGAGCAGTTCTTC. Encoded protein: CASSPRGGANEQFF. The full variable domain, rest sourced from reference TRBV11-2 and TRBJ2-1, is EAGVAQSPRYKIIEKRQSVAFWCNPISGHATLYWYQQILGQGPKLLIQFQNNGVVDDSQLPKDRFSAERLKGVDSTLKIQPAKLEDSAVYLCASSPRGGANEQFFGPGTRLTVL.